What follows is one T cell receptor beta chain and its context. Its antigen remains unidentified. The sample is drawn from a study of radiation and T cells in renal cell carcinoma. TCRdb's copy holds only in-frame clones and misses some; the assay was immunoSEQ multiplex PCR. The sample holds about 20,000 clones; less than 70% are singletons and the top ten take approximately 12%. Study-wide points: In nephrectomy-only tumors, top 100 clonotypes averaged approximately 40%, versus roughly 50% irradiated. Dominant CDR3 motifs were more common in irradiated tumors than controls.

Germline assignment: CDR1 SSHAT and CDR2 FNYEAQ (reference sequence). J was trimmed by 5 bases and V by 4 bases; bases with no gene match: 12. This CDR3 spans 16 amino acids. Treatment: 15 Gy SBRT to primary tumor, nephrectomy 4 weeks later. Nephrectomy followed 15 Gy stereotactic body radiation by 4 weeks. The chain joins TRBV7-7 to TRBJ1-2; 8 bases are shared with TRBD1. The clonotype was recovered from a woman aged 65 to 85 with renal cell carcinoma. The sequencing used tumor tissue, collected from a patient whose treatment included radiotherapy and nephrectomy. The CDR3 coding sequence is TGTGCCAGCAGCTCTCCCCTCGACAGGGGAGGATATGGCTACACCTTC. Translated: CASSSPLDRGGYGYTF.